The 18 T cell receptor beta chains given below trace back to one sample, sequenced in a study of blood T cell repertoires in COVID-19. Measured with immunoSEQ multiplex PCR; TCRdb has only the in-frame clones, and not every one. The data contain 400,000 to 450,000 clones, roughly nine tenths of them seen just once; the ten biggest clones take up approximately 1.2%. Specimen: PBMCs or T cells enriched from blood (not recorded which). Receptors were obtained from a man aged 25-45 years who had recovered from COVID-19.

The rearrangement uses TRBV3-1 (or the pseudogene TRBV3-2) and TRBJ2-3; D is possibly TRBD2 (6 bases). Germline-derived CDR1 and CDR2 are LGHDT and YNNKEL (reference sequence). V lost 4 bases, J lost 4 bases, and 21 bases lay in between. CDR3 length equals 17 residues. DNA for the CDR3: TGTGCCAGCAGCCCCCTTTCCGGGGGAAGAAGTGCAGATACGCAGTATTTT. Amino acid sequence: CASSPLSGGRSADTQYF.

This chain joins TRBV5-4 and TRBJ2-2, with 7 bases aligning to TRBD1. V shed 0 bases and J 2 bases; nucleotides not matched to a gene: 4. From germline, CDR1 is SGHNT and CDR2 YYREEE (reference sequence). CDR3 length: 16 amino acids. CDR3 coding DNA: TGTGCCAGCAGCTTGGCACAGGGGCTTAACACCGGGGAGCTGTTTTTT. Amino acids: CASSLAQGLNTGELFF.

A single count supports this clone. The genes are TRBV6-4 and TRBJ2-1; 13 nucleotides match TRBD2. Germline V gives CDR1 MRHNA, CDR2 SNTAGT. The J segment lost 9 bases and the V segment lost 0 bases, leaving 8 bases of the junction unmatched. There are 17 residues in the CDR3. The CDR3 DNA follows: TGTGCCAGCAGTGACTCGTCACTAGCGGGAGGGCCGAGTGAGCAGTTCTTC. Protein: CASSDSSLAGGPSEQFF.

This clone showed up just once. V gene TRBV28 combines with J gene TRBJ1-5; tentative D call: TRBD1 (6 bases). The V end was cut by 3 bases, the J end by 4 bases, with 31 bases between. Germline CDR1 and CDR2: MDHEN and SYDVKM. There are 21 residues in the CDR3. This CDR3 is CASSFGRGANQGWVQNQPQHF. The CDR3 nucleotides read TGTGCCAGCAGTTTCGGTAGGGGTGCTAATCAGGGGTGGGTCCAAAATCAGCCCCAGCATTTT.

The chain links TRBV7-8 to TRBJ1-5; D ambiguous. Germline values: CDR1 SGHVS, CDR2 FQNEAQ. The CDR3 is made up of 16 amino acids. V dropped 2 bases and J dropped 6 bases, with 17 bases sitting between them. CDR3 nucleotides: TGTGCCAGCAGCTTAAGTGACGCCTGGAGTAGTCAGCCCCAGCATTTT. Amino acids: CASSLSDAWSSQPQHF.

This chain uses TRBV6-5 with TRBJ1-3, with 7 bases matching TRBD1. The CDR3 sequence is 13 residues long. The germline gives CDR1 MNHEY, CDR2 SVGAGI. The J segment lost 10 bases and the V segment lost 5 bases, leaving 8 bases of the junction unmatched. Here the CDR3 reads CASSPGTARTIYF. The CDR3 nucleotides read TGTGCCAGCAGTCCCGGGACAGCACGGACCATATATTTT.

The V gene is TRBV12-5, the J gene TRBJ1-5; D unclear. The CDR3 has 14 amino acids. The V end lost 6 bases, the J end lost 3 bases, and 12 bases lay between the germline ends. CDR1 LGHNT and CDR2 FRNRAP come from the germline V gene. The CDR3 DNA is TGTGCTAGTGGCCTACAGATGATCAATCAGCCCCAGCATTTT. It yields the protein CASGLQMINQPQHF.

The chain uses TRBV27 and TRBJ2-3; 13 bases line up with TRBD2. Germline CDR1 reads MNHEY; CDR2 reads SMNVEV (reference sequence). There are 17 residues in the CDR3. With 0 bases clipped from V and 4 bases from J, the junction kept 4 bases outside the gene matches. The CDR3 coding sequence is TGTGCCAGCAGTTTATCGCGGACTAGCGGGAGCCCAGATACGCAGTATTTT. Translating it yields CASSLSRTSGSPDTQYF.

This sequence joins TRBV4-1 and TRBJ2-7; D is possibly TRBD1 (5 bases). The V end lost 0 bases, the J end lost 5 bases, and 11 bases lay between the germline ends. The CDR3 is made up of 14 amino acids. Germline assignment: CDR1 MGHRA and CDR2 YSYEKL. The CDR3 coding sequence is TGCGCCAGCAGCCAAGATAGCAGGGTGGACGAGCAGTACTTC. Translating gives CASSQDSRVDEQYF.

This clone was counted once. The CDR3 sequence is CASSYSAGPSGNTIYF. The CDR3 coding sequence is TGTGCCAGCAGTTACTCAGCCGGTCCCTCTGGAAACACCATATATTTT. The genes are TRBV6-5 and TRBJ1-3; the D is unclear. Germline values: CDR1 MNHEY, CDR2 SVGAGI. CDR3 length: 16 amino acids. V shed 0 bases and J shed 0 bases, with 9 bases lying between them.

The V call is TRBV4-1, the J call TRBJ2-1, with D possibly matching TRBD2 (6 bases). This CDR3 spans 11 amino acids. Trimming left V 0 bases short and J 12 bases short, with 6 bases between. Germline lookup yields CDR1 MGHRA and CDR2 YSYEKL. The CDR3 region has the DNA TGCGCCAGCAGCCAAGAGGGAGGGCAGTTCTTC. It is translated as CASSQEGGQFF.

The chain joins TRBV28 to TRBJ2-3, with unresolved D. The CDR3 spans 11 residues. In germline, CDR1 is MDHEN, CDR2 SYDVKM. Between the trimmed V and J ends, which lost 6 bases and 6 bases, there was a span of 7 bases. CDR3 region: CASRLLDTQYF. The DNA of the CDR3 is TGTGCCAGCAGACTGCTGGATACGCAGTATTTT.

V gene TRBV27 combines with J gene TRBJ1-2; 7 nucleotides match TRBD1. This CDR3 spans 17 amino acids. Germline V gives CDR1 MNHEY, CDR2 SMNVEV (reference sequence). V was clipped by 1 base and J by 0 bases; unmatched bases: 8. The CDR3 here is CASSLLGQRGANYGYTF. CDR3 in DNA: TGTGCCAGCAGTTTATTGGGACAGAGGGGAGCTAACTATGGCTACACCTTC.

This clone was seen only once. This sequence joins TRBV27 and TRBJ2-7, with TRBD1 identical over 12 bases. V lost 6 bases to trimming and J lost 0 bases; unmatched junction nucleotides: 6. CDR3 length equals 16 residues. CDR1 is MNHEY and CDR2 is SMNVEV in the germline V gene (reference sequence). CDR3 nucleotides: TGTGCCAGCAGACGGGACAGGGGGCCCCCCTCCTACGAGCAGTACTTC. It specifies CASRRDRGPPSYEQYF.

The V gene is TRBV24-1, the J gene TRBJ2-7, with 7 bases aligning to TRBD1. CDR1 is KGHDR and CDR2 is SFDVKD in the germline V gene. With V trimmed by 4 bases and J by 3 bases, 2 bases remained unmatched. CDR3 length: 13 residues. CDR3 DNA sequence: TGTGCCACCAGTGAGGCAGGGGGCTACGAGCAGTACTTC. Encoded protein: CATSEAGGYEQYF.

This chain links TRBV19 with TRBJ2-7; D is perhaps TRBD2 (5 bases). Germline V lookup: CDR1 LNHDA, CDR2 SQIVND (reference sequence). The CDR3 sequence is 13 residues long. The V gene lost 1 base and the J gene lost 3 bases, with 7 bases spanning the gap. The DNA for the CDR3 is TGTGCCAGTAGTATAGGAGGGTACTACGAGCAGTACTTC. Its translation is CASSIGGYYEQYF. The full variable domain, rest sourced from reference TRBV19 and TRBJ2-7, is DGGITQSPKYLFRKEGQNVTLSCEQNLNHDAMYWYRQDPGQGLRLIYYSQIVNDFQKGDIAEGYSVSREKKESFPLTVTSAQKNPTAFYLCASSIGGYYEQYFGPGTRLTVT.

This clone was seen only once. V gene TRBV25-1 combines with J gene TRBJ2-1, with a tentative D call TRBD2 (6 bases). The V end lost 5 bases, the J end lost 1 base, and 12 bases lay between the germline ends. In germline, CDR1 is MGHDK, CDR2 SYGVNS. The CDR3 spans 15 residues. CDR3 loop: CASSLPGGSYNEQFF. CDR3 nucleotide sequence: TGTGCCAGCAGTCTACCAGGAGGGTCCTACAATGAGCAGTTCTTC.

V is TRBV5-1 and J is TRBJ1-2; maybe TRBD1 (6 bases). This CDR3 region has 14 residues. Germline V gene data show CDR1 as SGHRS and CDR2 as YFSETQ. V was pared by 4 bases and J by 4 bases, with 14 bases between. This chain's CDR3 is CASSTLPDSYGYTF. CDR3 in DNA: TGCGCCAGCAGCACGCTCCCGGACAGCTATGGCTACACCTTC.